This TCR beta chain was profiled in a study of blood T cell repertoires in COVID-19. The overall study: PBMCs, B-cell-depleted T cells, or T cells were the source of the cDNA or gDNA that made up the material.

The protocol was immunoSEQ multiplex PCR, while the TCRdb copy is restricted to in-frame clones and leaves out a portion. The top ten hold around 1.3% of the sample, which has tens of thousands of clones, under 95% seen once. The germline CDR1 and CDR2 sequences are SEHNR and FQNEAQ (reference sequence). The CDR3 runs 14 residues. The V gene lost 0 bases and the J gene lost 7 bases, with 12 bases spanning the gap. This rearrangement joins TRBV7-9 to TRBJ1-2; a possible D gene is TRBD1 (5 bases). This receptor was obtained from a man in his 60s with acute or convalescent COVID-19. Sequenced material: peripheral blood. Here the CDR3 DNA reads TGTGCCAGCAGCTTAGCGCGGGGCCAGGGTGGCTACACCTTC. As protein: CASSLARGQGGYTF.